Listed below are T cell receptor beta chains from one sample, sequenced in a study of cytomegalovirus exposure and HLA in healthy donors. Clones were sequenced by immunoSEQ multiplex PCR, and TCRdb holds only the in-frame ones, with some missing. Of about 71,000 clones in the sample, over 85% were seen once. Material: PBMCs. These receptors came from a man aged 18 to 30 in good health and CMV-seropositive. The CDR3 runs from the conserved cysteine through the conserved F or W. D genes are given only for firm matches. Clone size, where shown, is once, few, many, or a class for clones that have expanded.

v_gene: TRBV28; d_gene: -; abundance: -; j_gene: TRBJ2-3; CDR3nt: TGTGCCAGCACCGACCTGGGGGGGGCCGCAGATACGCAGTATTTT; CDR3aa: CASTDLGGAADTQYF
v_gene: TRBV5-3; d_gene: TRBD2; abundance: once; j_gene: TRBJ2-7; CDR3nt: TGTGCCAGAAGCTCCAACGGGGTAGCGGGGGCCTGCTACGAGCAGTACTTC; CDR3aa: CARSSNGVAGACYEQYF
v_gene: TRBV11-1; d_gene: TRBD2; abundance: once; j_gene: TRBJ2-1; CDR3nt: TGTGCCAGCAGCTGGGGGACTAGCGGGAGGATCAATGAGCAGTTCTTC; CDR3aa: CASSWGTSGRINEQFF
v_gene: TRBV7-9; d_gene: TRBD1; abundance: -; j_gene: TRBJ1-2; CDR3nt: TGTGCCAGCCTCCCTTCAAACGACAGGGCCTATGGCTACACCTTC; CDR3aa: CASLPSNDRAYGYTF
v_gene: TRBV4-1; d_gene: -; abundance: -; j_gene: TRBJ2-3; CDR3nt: TGCGCCAGCAGCCAATATGTGCAGGGGAAGGCAGATACGCAGTATTTT; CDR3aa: CASSQYVQGKADTQYF
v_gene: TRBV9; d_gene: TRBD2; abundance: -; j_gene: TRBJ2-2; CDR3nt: TGTGCCAGCAGCGGAACCGGGACTAGCGGGAGTAGGGGTAACGGGGAGCTGTTTTTT; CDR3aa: CASSGTGTSGSRGNGELFF
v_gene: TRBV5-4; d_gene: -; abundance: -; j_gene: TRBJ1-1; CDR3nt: TGTGCCAGCAGCTTGGGGGCCACTGAAGCTTTCTTT; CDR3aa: CASSLGATEAFF
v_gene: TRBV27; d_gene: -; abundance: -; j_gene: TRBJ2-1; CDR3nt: TGTGCCAGCAGTTTCTCAGGAGGATACAATGAGCAGTTCTTC; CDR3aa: CASSFSGGYNEQFF
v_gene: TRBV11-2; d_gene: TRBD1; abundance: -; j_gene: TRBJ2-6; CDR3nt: TGTGCCAGCAGCTTGGAAGGACAGGTCCCCTCTGGGGCCAACGTCCTGACTTTC; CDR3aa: CASSLEGQVPSGANVLTF
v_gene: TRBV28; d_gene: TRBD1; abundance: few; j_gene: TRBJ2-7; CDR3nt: TGTGCCAGCAAGACAGGGTCCTTCTCCTACGAGCAGTACTTC; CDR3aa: CASKTGSFSYEQYF
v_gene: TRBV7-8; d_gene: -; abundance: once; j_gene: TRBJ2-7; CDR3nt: TGTGCCAGCAGCTTAGCCCCAGCCTACGAGCAGTACTTC; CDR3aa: CASSLAPAYEQYF
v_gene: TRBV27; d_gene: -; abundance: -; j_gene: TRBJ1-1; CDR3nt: TGTGCCAGCAGTTTGGGAGGGGCGTTCACTGAAGCTTTCTTT; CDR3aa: CASSLGGAFTEAFF
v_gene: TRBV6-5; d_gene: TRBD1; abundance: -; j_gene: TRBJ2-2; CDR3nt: TGTGCCAGCCGACAGGGGATTGGCACCGGGGAGCTGTTTTTT; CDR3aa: CASRQGIGTGELFF
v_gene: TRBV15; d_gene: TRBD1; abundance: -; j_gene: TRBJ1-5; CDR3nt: TGTGCCACCAGCAGAGATCTTTTCCGGGGACAGGGGGATTGGCAGCCCCAGCATTTT; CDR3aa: CATSRDLFRGQGDWQPQHF
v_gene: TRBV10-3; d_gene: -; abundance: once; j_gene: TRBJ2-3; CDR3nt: TGTGCCATCAGTGAGTCGGAGGGCACAGATACGCAGTATTTT; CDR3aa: CAISESEGTDTQYF
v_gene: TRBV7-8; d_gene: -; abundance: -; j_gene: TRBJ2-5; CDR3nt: TGTGCCAGCAGCTTAGCCGGGTTTGGGGAGACCCAGTACTTC; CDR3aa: CASSLAGFGETQYF
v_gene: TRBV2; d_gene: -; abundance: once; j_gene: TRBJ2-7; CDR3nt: TGTGCCAGCAGTGAACAGCGGACCTACGAGCAGTACTTC; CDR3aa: CASSEQRTYEQYF
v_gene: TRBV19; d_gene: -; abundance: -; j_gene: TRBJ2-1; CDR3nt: TGTGCCAGTAGTATAGCGGAGTTTCACCCCTACAATGAGCAGTTCTTC; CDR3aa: CASSIAEFHPYNEQFF
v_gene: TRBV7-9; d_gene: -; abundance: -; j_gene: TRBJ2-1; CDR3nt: TGTGCCAGCAGCTTAGTTCGGTACGGTCACAATGAGCAGTTCTTC; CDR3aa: CASSLVRYGHNEQFF
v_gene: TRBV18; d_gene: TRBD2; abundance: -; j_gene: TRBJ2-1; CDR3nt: TGTGCCAGCTCACCGGGTAGACTAGCGGGGAATGAGCAGTTCTTC; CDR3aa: CASSPGRLAGNEQFF
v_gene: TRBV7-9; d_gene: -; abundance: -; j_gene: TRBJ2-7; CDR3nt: TGTGCCAGCAGCATGGAGGGCGAGCAGTACTTC; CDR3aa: CASSMEGEQYF
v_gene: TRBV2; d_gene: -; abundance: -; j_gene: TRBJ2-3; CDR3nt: TGTGCCAGCAGTGACGGCCTAGCGAGAGGCACAGATACGCAGTATTTT; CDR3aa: CASSDGLARGTDTQYF
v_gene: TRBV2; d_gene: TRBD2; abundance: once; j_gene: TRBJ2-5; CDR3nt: TGTGCCAGTACCACCCAGGCGGGGGGGACCCAGTACTTC; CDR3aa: CASTTQAGGTQYF
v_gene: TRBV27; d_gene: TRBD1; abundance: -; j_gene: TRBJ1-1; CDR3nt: TGTGCCACCCGTGGGGGGAGAGTTGTCCAGGGGGCGTCGGCAGTAACCACTGAAGCTTTCTTT; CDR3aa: CATRGGRVVQGASAVTTEAFF
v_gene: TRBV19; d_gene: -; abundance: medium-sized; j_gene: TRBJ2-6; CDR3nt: TGTGCCAGTAGTATCTTACAGGGCACTGGGGCCAACGTCCTGACTTTC; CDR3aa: CASSILQGTGANVLTF
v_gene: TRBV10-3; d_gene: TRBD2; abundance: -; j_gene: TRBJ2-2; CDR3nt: TGTGCCATCAGAACTAATAGCGGGAGCGGCACCGGGGAGCTGTTTTTT; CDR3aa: CAIRTNSGSGTGELFF
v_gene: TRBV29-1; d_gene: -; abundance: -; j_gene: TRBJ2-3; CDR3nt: TGCAGCCTGTTCGGACAGAACTCAGATACGCAGTATTTT; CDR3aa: CSLFGQNSDTQYF
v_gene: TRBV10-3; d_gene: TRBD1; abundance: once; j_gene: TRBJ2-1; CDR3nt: TGTGCCATCAGGGCCAGGGGGCATGAGCAGTTCTTC; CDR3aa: CAIRARGHEQFF